A selection of T cell receptor beta chains follows, all from one sample in a study of T cells in Graves' hyperthyroidism and ophthalmopathy. TCRdb processed the multiplex PCR reads anew with MiXCR; each CDR3 protein has one entry. The profile shows 640,000 or so distinct CDR3 sequences, 13% to 15% of them singletons. Input material: blood. The receptor source for this set is a woman under 30 with Graves' ophthalmopathy. The CDR3 runs from the conserved cysteine through the conserved F or W. The D gene is left open where the match is weak. Clone size is stated in some rows and not others, as once, few, many or a class when expanded.

TRBV27	many	TRBD1	TRBJ2-5	TGTGCCAGCTCCGACAGGGACAGGGAGACCCAGTACTTC	CASSDRDRETQYF
TRBV5-1	many	TRBD1	TRBJ1-1	TGCGCCAGCAGCTTGGCCCCAGGGGGAGGGCCTGAAGCTTTCTTT	CASSLAPGGGPEAFF
TRBV7-7	NA	NA	TRBJ2-2	TGTGCTAGCAGCTTAGACAGACACACCGGGGAGCTGTTTTTT	CASSLDRHTGELFF
TRBV3-1	many	TRBD2	TRBJ2-1	TGTGCCAGCAGCCAATGGGGGACTAGCGGGACTTACAATGAGCAGTTCTTC	CASSQWGTSGTYNEQFF
TRBV18	NA	NA	TRBJ2-7	TGTGCCAGCTCACCCGGGAACAGGGCCTACGAGCAGTACTTC	CASSPGNRAYEQYF
TRBV12-3/TRBV12-4	many	NA	TRBJ1-1	TGTGCCAGCAGTTTTTGGGGGAAAGCTTTCTTT	CASSFWGKAFF
TRBV6-5	many	NA	TRBJ2-1	TGTGCCAGCAGTTACAACAGGGGAGGGCAGTTCTTC	CASSYNRGGQFF
TRBV19	NA	TRBD2	TRBJ2-1	TGTGCCAGTAGTTTACTAGCGCCGAAGTACAATGAGCAGTTCTTC	CASSLLAPKYNEQFF
TRBV3-1	many	NA	TRBJ2-2	TGTGCCAGCAGCCTCGGAGGGCCGGACACCGGGGAGCTGTTTTTT	CASSLGGPDTGELFF
TRBV24-1	NA	TRBD2	TRBJ2-1	TGTGCCACCAGTGATTTGCAAAGGCTAGCGGGAGGGCCGGGTGAGCAGTTCTTC	CATSDLQRLAGGPGEQFF
TRBV29-1	few	TRBD2	TRBJ2-1	TGCAGCGTTGATACCGGCGGGAGCTCCTACAATGAGCAGCTCTTC	CSVDTGGSSYNEQLF
TRBV19	few	TRBD2	TRBJ2-2	TGTGCCAGTAGTACTGCGGGAGGGCCCGGGGAGCTGTTTTTT	CASSTAGGPGELFF
TRBV28	many	NA	TRBJ1-1	TGTGCCAGCAGGGGGGCTATGAACACTGAAGCTTTCTTT	CASRGAMNTEAFF
TRBV7-7	many	TRBD2	TRBJ2-5	TGTGCTAGCAGCACGGGAGGGGCCATCCAAAGGGAGACCCAGTACTTC	CASSTGGAIQRETQYF
TRBV9	many	NA	TRBJ2-5	TGTGCCAGCAGCGTGTCCGGACATTCCCGACAAGAGACCCAGTACTTC	CASSVSGHSRQETQYF
TRBV20-1	many	NA	TRBJ2-7	TGCAGTGCTATCACCGGCCCGTACGAGCAGTACTTC	CSAITGPYEQYF
TRBV6-2/TRBV6-3	many	TRBD2	TRBJ2-1	TGTGCCAGCAGTCCCGGACTAGCGGGAGGGAGCTACAATGAGCAGTTCTTC	CASSPGLAGGSYNEQFF
TRBV5-1	many	TRBD2	TRBJ2-1	TGCGCCAGCAGCTCCTATATAGCGGGGAGCTCCTACAATGAGCAGTTCTTC	CASSSYIAGSSYNEQFF
TRBV12-3/TRBV12-4	NA	NA	TRBJ1-2	TGTGCCAGCAGCCTTCTATGGTCCCCTAACTATGGCTACACCTTC	CASSLLWSPNYGYTF
TRBV11-1	many	TRBD1	TRBJ2-6	TGTGCCAGCAGCCCAGGGACAGGACAGCCCTCTGGGGCCAACGTCCTGACTTTC	CASSPGTGQPSGANVLTF
TRBV5-6	NA	NA	TRBJ2-4	TGTGCCAGCAGCAGCATAACGGTAGCCAAAAACATTCAGTACTTC	CASSSITVAKNIQYF
TRBV6-1	many	TRBD1	TRBJ2-4	TGTGCCAGCAGTTACACGCGCGGGACAGGCCAAGCCAAAAACATTCAGTACTTC	CASSYTRGTGQAKNIQYF
TRBV19	few	TRBD1	TRBJ1-5	TGTGCCAGTACTTGGACAGGGGGCAATCAGCCCCAGCATTTT	CASTWTGGNQPQHF
TRBV3-1	many	NA	TRBJ2-5	TGTGCCAGCAGCCCTCGATCGGGGGGCTTGGAGACCCAGTACTTC	CASSPRSGGLETQYF
TRBV5-1	many	NA	TRBJ2-3	TGCGCCAGCAGCTTGGCTTGGGCAGATACGCAGTATTTT	CASSLAWADTQYF
TRBV30	many	TRBD1	TRBJ2-5	TGTGCCTGGAGCCCAGGTCGAGACAGGGGGCCAGAGACCCAGTACTTC	CAWSPGRDRGPETQYF
TRBV27	many	TRBD1	TRBJ2-7	TGTGCCAGCAGTTTAGTTGGGACAGCCTACGAGCAGTACTTC	CASSLVGTAYEQYF
TRBV28	NA	NA	TRBJ2-2	TGTGCCAGCAGGGAGCATCCCGGGGAGCTGTTTTTT	CASREHPGELFF